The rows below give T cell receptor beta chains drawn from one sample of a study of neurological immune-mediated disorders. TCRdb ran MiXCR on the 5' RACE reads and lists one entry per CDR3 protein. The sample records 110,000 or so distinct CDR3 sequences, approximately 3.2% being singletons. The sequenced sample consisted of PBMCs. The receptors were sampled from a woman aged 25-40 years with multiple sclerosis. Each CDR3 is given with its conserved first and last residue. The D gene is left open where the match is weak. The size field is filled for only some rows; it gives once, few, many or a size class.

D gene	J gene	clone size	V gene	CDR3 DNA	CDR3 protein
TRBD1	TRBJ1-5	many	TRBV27	TGTGCCAGCAGTCGGACAGGGGTTGGACAGCCCCAGCATTTT	CASSRTGVGQPQHF
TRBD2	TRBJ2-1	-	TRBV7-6	TGTGCCAGCAGCTTCTACCCTAGCGGGAGGGGTAATGAGCAGTTCTTC	CASSFYPSGRGNEQFF
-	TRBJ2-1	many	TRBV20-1	TGCAGTGCTAGAGACGACCTCTCGTCTGACAATGAGCAGTTCTTC	CSARDDLSSDNEQFF
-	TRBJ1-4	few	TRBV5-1	TGCGCCAGCAGCCGGATCTCGGGCGGGAGGGAAAAACTGTTTTTT	CASSRISGGREKLFF
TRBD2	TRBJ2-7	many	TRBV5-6	TGTGCCAGCAGCCGCGGACTAGCGACCTACGAGCAGTACTTC	CASSRGLATYEQYF
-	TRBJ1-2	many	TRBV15	TGTGCCACCAGCGAGGAGGACTATGGCTACACCTTC	CATSEEDYGYTF
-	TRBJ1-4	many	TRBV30	TGTGCCTGGAGTGGGTCGGGCGAAAAACTGTTTTTT	CAWSGSGEKLFF
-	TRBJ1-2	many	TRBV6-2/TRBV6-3	TGTGCCAGCAGACGCCTCCCGGGAATCGAGACCCCGGACTATGGCTACACCTTC	CASRRLPGIETPDYGYTF
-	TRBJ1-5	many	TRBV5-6	TGTGCCAGCAGCTTGGGCCCGGGGAATCAGCCCCAGCATTTT	CASSLGPGNQPQHF
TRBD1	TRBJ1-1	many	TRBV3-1	TGTGCCAGCAGCACAGCCCGACAGGGTCGGGTAGCTTTCTTT	CASSTARQGRVAFF
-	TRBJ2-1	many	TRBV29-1	TGCAGCGTTGAAGAGGGATACAACAATGAGCAGTTCTTC	CSVEEGYNNEQFF
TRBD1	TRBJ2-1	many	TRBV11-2	TGTGCCAGCAGCTGGGACAGTAGTGAGCAGTTCTTC	CASSWDSSEQFF
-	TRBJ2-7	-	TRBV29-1	TGCAGCGTTGTTGTGCCTTCGTACGAGCAGTACTTC	CSVVVPSYEQYF
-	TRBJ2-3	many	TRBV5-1	TGCGCCAGCAGCTTGGGGCACGTCAGCACAGATACGCAGTATTTT	CASSLGHVSTDTQYF
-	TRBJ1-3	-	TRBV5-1	TGCGCCAGCAGCCCGCCAGGTTTCTCTGGAAACACCATATATTTT	CASSPPGFSGNTIYF
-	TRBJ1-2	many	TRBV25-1	TGTGCCAGCAGTGAGGGGGTATCATCGAGTCCCTATGGCTACACCTTC	CASSEGVSSSPYGYTF
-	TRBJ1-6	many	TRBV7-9	TGTGCCAGCAGCTTAGGTGGGGCCCATAATTCACCCCTCCACTTT	CASSLGGAHNSPLHF
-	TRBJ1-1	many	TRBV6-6	TGTGCCAGCAGTTACTCCACCAGGGCAGGGAACACTGAAGCTTTCTTT	CASSYSTRAGNTEAFF
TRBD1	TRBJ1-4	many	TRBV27	TGTGCCAGCAGTCCCCCAGGGGGCTTGAGTGAAAAACTGTTTTTT	CASSPPGGLSEKLFF
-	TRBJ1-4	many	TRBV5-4	TGTGCCAGCAGCTTGGCCGGTAATGAAAAACTGTTTTTT	CASSLAGNEKLFF
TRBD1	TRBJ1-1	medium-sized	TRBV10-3	TGTGCCATCAGTGAGGAGGGACAGGGGACTGAAGCTTTCTTT	CAISEEGQGTEAFF
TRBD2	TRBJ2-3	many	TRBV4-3	TGCGCCAGCAGCCTCCAAGCGGGAGGGCCAGATACGCAGTATTTT	CASSLQAGGPDTQYF
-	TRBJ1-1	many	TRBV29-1	TGCAGCGTTGACGGGGGCACTGAAGCTTTCTTT	CSVDGGTEAFF
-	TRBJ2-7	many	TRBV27	TGTGCCAGCAGTTTGCGGAAAACCTACGAGCAGTACTTC	CASSLRKTYEQYF
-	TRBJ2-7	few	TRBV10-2	TGCGCCAGCAGGACCCGGGACTTCAGCTCCTACGAGCAGTACTTC	CASRTRDFSSYEQYF
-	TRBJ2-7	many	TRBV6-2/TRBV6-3	TGTGCCAGCAGCTTCCGAGGGGTATGGGACGAGCAGTACTTC	CASSFRGVWDEQYF
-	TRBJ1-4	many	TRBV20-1	TGCAGTGCGAAGGGGGCAACTAATGAAAAACTGTTTTTT	CSAKGATNEKLFF
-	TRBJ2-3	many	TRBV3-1	TGTGCCAGCACCTTAGGGGGAGATACGCAGTATTTT	CASTLGGDTQYF
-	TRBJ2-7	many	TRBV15	TGTGCCACCAGCAGAGATCCCACAACCTCCTACGAGCAGTACTTC	CATSRDPTTSYEQYF
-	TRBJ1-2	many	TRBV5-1	TGCGCCAGCGGGGCAGCGACAGACCAACTGGGCTACACCTTC	CASGAATDQLGYTF
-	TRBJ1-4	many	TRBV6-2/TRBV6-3	TGTGCCAGCAGTTACAGGGGCCGGGGTGAAAAACTGTTTTTT	CASSYRGRGEKLFF
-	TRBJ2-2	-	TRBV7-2	TGTGCCAGCAGGCGGGACAACTGGTCCACCGGGGAGCTGTTTTTT	CASRRDNWSTGELFF
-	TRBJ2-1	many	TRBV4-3	TGCGCCAGCAGCCAAGATTTTTCGGGGTGGGAGCAGTTCTTC	CASSQDFSGWEQFF
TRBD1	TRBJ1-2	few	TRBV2	TGTGCCAGCAGCGCCGACAGGGGGCTAAGTGGCTACACCTTC	CASSADRGLSGYTF
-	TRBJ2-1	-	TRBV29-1	TGCAGCGTTGAGGTCTCCGGGATCCGGGCCTACAATGAGCAGTTCTTC	CSVEVSGIRAYNEQFF
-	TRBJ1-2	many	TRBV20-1	TGCAGTGCTAGAGGGGGCTCGGGCTACACCTTC	CSARGGSGYTF
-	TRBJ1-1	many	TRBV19	TGTGCCAGTACTTTCCTTAGGGACACTGAAGCTTTCTTT	CASTFLRDTEAFF